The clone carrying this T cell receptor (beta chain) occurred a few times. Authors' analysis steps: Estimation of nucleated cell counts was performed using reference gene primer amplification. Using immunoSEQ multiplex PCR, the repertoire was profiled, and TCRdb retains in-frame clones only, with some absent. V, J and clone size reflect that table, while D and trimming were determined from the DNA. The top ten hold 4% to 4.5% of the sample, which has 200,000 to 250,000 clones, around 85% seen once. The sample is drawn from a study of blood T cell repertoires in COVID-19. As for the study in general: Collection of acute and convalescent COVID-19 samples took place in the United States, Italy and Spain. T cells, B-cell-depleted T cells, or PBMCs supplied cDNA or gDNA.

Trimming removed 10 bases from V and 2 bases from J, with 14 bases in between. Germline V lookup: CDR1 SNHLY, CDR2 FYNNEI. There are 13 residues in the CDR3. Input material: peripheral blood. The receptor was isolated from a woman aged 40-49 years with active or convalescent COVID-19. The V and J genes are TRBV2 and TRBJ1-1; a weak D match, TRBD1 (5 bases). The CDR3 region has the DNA TGTGCCACCAAGCGGGGGATAAACACTGAAGCTTTCTTT. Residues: CATKRGINTEAFF.